Given below is one T cell receptor (beta chain) in context. Its antigen is not identified. Read sequence stops 3 residues before the CDR3 end, and the germline J gene provides the missing end. The protocol was immunoSEQ multiplex PCR, while the TCRdb copy is restricted to in-frame clones and leaves out a portion. Found here are over 15,000 clones; the top ten clones hold around 17%. With 0 bases removed from V and 8 bases from J, the gap between germline ends came to 8 bases. This CDR3 has 13 residues. The germline V gene encodes CDR1 SGHRS and CDR2 YFSETQ. The sample is drawn from a study of T cells in women clearing cervical HPV infection. As for the study in general: Controls gave blood once infection was undetectable; cases at lesion identification.

Notes on the study in general: Combining TCR richness with V gene abundances gave approximately 0.8 AUC.

HPV was found by MY09/MY11 PCR and dot-blot genotyping. Sequences were obtained from blood buffy coat. The rearrangement joins TRBV5-1 to TRBJ1-4, with D perhaps matching TRBD1 (5 bases). This TCR was recovered from a woman aged 18-70 years with a cervical HPV16 infection that either progressed to CIN3+ or cleared (not recorded which). The sequenced CDR3 bases are TGCGCCAGCAGCTTGGAGGGGTTGGAAAAA. Its translation: CASSLEGLEK. The full CDR3 protein reads CASSLEGLEKLFF.